This T cell receptor beta chain was recorded in a study of naive and memory T cell subsets. Per germline, CDR1 SGHAT and CDR2 FQNNGV. The CDR3 length is 12 residues. V lost 5 bases, J lost 3 bases, and 5 bases lay in between. Study-level results: In naive cells, over 85% of TCR sequences were seen only once. A few larger clonotypes appeared in naive repertoires, especially CD8, possibly memory cells re-expressing CD45RA.

This clonotype was seen repeatedly, ten times or more. Its antigen is unknown. An equimolar mix of two oligonucleotides served as the beta constant-region primer for TRBC1 and TRBC2. Nested alpha and beta constant-region primers with the SP2 primer drove four PCR rounds on ligated cDNA. A 12-nucleotide UMI and the SP2 primer were added to the cDNA 3' end by oligonucleotide ligation. One entry per CDR3 protein, called by TCRdb with MiXCR from the UMI-ligation and nested PCR reads. This table has around 140,000 distinct CDR3 sequences, 20% to 25% appearing once. The TCR comes from a human donor in good health. This chain links TRBV11-2 with TRBJ1-5, with no clear D. The sample comprised naive CD4+ T cells from blood. CDR3 in DNA: TGTGCCAGCAGCGCCTCCAATCAGCCCCAGCATTTT. This encodes CASSASNQPQHF.